This T cell receptor (beta chain) was retrieved from a study of blood T cells in healthy people across ages. Trimming removed 4 bases at V and 2 bases at J, with 11 bases between. The CDR3 is made up of 14 amino acids. Germline V lookup: CDR1 MNHEY, CDR2 SVGEGT. Every donor gave ten milliliters of peripheral blood. Primed by a sample-barcoded 5' primer and a J-beta primer mix, a second PCR proceeded for 7 to 11 cycles. Each of the cDNA molecules was tagged by a template-switch adaptor with 12 random nucleotides. Using its own MiXCR run on the 5' RACE reads, TCRdb lists one record per CDR3 protein. Altogether around 820,000 distinct CDR3 sequences are present, 25% being singletons, with the ten largest covering approximately 3.7%. These data were also filed under a second study, of T cells of mothers and their children.

Specimen: blood. This chain uses TRBV6-2 or TRBV6-3 with TRBJ1-2; D might be TRBD1 (5 bases). The source is a boy between 5 and 17 years old in good health. The CDR3 DNA follows: TGTGCCAGCAGTTCGGTCAACAGGAACTATGGCTACACCTTC. This codes for CASSSVNRNYGYTF.